This TCR beta chain was found in a study of blood T cell repertoires in COVID-19. Study context: T cells, B-cell-depleted T cells, or PBMCs provided the cDNA or gDNA that served as material.

This clone showed up just a few times. Under the authors' procedure: Cell counts per sample came from amplifying reference gene primers. TCRdb's copy holds only in-frame clones and misses some; the assay was immunoSEQ multiplex PCR. V and J calls plus clone size are reproduced from that table; the DNA served to infer D and trimming. Of roughly 78,000 clones in the sample, less than 85% are singletons; the top ten hold 18%. V was clipped by 7 bases and J by 4 bases, with 16 bases between them. Germline assignment: CDR1 SGHKS and CDR2 YYEKEE (reference sequence). The CDR3 covers 14 residues. The TCR comes from a woman of 80 years or more with acute or convalescent COVID-19. This sequence joins TRBV5-5 and TRBJ2-3; D might be TRBD2 (7 bases). The sequenced sample consisted of peripheral blood. The CDR3 DNA follows: TGTGCCAGCGACGAGGGGGGGCTATCAGATACGCAGTATTTT. It yields the protein CASDEGGLSDTQYF.